This T cell receptor (beta chain) was profiled in a study of response to subunit inactivated influenza vaccine. Broader study findings: Only a handful of new T cells, the authors suggested, are recruited with each seasonal influenza vaccination.

This clonotype was counted only a few times. Its antigen is still unknown. MiXCR, applied by TCRdb to the RT-PCR reads, yields one record per CDR3 protein. The repertoire holds more than 600,000 distinct CDR3 sequences, with 15% to 20% as singletons. The ends were cut back, 1 base at V and 2 bases at J, with 13 bases in the middle. Germline V gene lookup returns CDR1 SGHDT and CDR2 YYEEEE. This CDR3 spans 16 amino acids. This sequence originates from a man aged 45-65 years who received an inactivated influenza vaccine. Source: PBMCs from blood, taken roughly 5 days after vaccination. V usage is TRBV5-6 and J usage is TRBJ2-1, with a possible D match to TRBD2 (7 bases). The CDR3 sequence is CASSLKAGATYNEQFF. CDR3 nucleotide sequence: TGTGCCAGCAGCTTGAAGGCGGGGGCTACCTACAATGAGCAGTTCTTC.